The entry below describes one TCR beta chain. Its specific antigen is unknown. Base-call qualities are not available, and no considerably larger clone is one nucleotide away. For the CD8 naive samples, CD45RO-negative cells were positively selected for CCR7, yielding a CD45RA+CCR7+ population from which TemRA cells were excluded. Donors were healthy HIV-negative adults with no recently reported acute infections or vaccinations. Every donor was a Caucasian adult residing in Nashville, Tennessee, USA. Blood was collected by leukapheresis, and PBMCs were isolated by Ficoll-Histopaque density gradient centrifugation and then cryopreserved in liquid nitrogen vapor phase. Analytical flow cytometry was used to check the purity and quantity of each magnetically sorted T cell population. Each sorted fraction had its genomic DNA isolated and then quantified by UV absorbance on a Nanodrop 2000c. The sample is drawn from a study of shared clonotypes between healthy human individuals (dated by TCRdb to the early 2020s). Describing the broader study: A few men and a couple of women, aged 18 to 49 years, made up the cohort. Each donor's leukapheresis produced roughly between roughly 0.85 and 10 billion PBMCs. Libraries were prepared and TCR repertoires were sequenced by different laboratories using diverse techniques, in order to increase sequencing depth and limit assay-specific biases. To estimate repertoire size and how much clonotype sharing occurs between individuals, the study deeply sequenced the blood TCR repertoires of 4 to 6 healthy adults. For each donor, three plates each were used for CD4 naive and CD4 memory, two plates were used for CD8 naive, and one plate was used for CD8 memory.

Spanning cysteine to phenylalanine, the CDR3 consists of 15 amino acids. This entry keeps only the CDR3 DNA: 45 bases, framed from base 1. Paper-wide results and their limitations: Across a handful of donors, approximately 4.6% of naive CD4, approximately 3.5% of naive CD8, 2% to 2.5% of memory CD4, and around 0.4% of memory CD8 clonotypes were shared. Based on pairwise subsampling, the degree of clonotype sharing among donors was expected to be affected by sequencing depth. Because the study included a small number of donors, the genetic and exposure-history diversity represented was limited. Sampling was restricted to blood, and TCR repertoires in tissue are likely to differ from TCR repertoires in blood. Larger estimated clonotype richness was generally found for naive subsets than for memory subsets. Higher generation probabilities were observed for clonotypes shared by all four sorted-subset donors than for non-shared clonotypes. Incomplete sequencing was indicated by rarefaction of sorted-subset datasets, despite the large sequencing depth.

Using the deep immunoSEQ assay, multiplex PCR amplified TCR CDR3 regions from genomic DNA. Extracted genomic DNA from each cell subset was distributed evenly across all wells of several immunoSEQ 96-well plates, and each plate was treated as a replicate. For sorted subsets, about 0.2 ug genomic DNA, equal to tens of thousands of T cell genomes, was loaded into each replicate PCR. Purified libraries were measured with a Qubit 3.0 fluorometer, size-checked on a Bioanalyzer 2100, and measured again with the KAPA Library Quantification kit. A separate single-read 150-cycle Illumina NextSeq 550 flow cell was used to sequence each immunoSEQ 96-well plate. The authors' analysis ran thus. Because the immunoSEQ output held only junctional sequences and lacked quality scores, the filtering could not match the filtering applied to full-length reads. Sequences were annotated with PyIR, a Python wrapper for IgBLAST v1.9, and V/J genes and CDR3 were assigned using IMGT germline references. Reads were filtered out if the reads had weak V/J assignments (E-value above 1e-6), no CDR3, stop codons, out-of-frame junctions, or ambiguous translated residues. V3J clonotypes were defined by identical inferred V gene, J gene, and CDR3 amino acid sequence. Percentage overlap between repertoires was computed as shared unique clonotypes divided by the size of the smaller repertoire. RTK rarefaction, the Chao1 estimator, and Recon v2.1 estimates of unobserved clonotypes were used to assess repertoire richness. Generation probabilities were computed with OLGA for all TCRbeta clonotypes obtained by the gDNA method from several donors. This immuneACCESS table, as held by TCRdb, lists in-frame sequences with V and J called but not all clones. Of the missing ones, under half trace to an unresolved V gene in checked studies; the others have no known cause. That table supplies the V and J calls and clone size; D and trimming were determined from the DNA. For this sample the table gives about 2,100,000 clones, of which 90% to 95% were detected only once. The leading ten clones occupy 1.7% of the sample.

The chain uses TRBV21-1 and TRBJ1-4; the DNA was not used to check the table's D call, TRBD1. TRBV21-1 is flagged as a pseudogene. This receptor was taken from a man younger than 30 in good health. Some clones in this sample may be carry-over from other donors' samples. The material sequenced was naive CD8+ T cells from PBMCs. What the cell subset or site label conveys for this sample: CD45RA+CCR7+. The sequenced DNA is TGTGCCAGCAGCAAAGGGGGACAGGCCAATGAAAAACTGTTTTTT. The translation is CASSKGGQANEKLFF.